Listed below are T cell receptor beta chains from one sample, sequenced in a study of T cells in Graves' hyperthyroidism and ophthalmopathy. TCRdb re-called the multiplex PCR reads with MiXCR, one entry per CDR3 protein. The profile shows approximately 590,000 distinct CDR3 sequences, approximately 14% of them singletons. Sequencing was done on a sample of blood. The receptors derive from a woman aged 25 to 45 with Graves' hyperthyroidism. The CDR3 runs from the conserved cysteine through the conserved F or W. The order of the fields is D gene, J gene, V gene, clone size, CDR3 protein, CDR3 DNA. D genes are given only for firm matches. Some rows mark clone size as missing; the rest say once, few, many or name a class of expanded clone.

TRBD1 TRBJ1-4 TRBV30 few CAWSPSDREDWEKLFF TGTGCCTGGAGTCCAAGCGACAGGGAAGATTGGGAAAAACTGTTTTTT
NA TRBJ2-2 TRBV20-1 NA CSAAGNPANTGELFF TGCAGTGCTGCTGGAAACCCTGCGAACACCGGGGAGCTGTTTTTT
NA TRBJ1-4 TRBV7-9 NA CASSLAAGNEKLFF TGTGCCAGCAGCTTAGCCGCGGGAAATGAAAAACTGTTTTTT
TRBD1 TRBJ1-5 TRBV27 few CASSLVGGNNQPQHF TGTGCCAGCAGTTTAGTAGGGGGCAACAATCAGCCCCAGCATTTT
TRBD2 TRBJ2-7 TRBV20-1 few CSARRAGVEYEQYF TGCAGTGCTAGGAGGGCGGGAGTGGAGTACGAGCAGTACTTC
NA TRBJ2-1 TRBV19 few CASTDSGNGDEQFF TGTGCCAGTACGGATAGCGGCAATGGCGATGAGCAGTTCTTC
NA TRBJ1-3 TRBV6-1 NA CASSKQHSGNTIYF TGTGCCAGCAGTAAACAGCACTCTGGAAACACCATATATTTT
TRBD1 TRBJ1-2 TRBV10-3 many CAISRRGQGASNYGYTF TGTGCCATCAGTAGAAGAGGACAGGGGGCATCTAACTATGGCTACACCTTC
TRBD2 TRBJ2-5 TRBV7-9 few CASSLAGTSGTGETQYF TGTGCCAGCAGCTTAGCGGGGACTAGCGGGACGGGCGAGACCCAGTACTTC
NA TRBJ2-2 TRBV7-3 NA CASSPSENPGELFF TGTGCCAGCAGTCCTAGCGAGAATCCCGGGGAGCTGTTTTTT
NA TRBJ1-3 TRBV20-1 NA CSARDLRSSGNTIYF TGCAGTGCTAGAGATCTAAGGAGCTCTGGAAACACCATATATTTT
NA TRBJ1-1 TRBV28 many CASSLRGGVSNTEAFF TGTGCCAGCAGTCTCCGCGGGGGGGTGTCGAACACTGAAGCTTTCTTT
NA TRBJ2-3 TRBV20-1 NA CSASLHSSTDTQYF TGCAGTGCTAGTCTCCACTCTAGCACAGATACGCAGTATTTT